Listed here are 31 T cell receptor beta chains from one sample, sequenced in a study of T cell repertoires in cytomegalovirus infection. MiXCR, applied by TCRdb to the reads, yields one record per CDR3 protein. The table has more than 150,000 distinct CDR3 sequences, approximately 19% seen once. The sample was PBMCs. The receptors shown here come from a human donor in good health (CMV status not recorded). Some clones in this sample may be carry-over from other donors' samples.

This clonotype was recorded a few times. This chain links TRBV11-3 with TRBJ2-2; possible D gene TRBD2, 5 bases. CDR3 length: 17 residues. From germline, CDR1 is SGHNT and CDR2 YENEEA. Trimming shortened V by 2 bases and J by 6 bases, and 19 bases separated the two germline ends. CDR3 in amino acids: CASSLMSSGFVAGELFF. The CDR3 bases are TGTGCCAGCAGCTTAATGTCATCGGGGTTCGTCGCCGGGGAGCTGTTTTTT.

CDR3 in DNA: TGTGCCAGCAGTGAATGGCGGTCAGAAGCTTTCTTT. As protein: CASSEWRSEAFF. This chain joins TRBV2 and TRBJ1-1, with D unresolved. Germline V lookup: CDR1 SNHLY, CDR2 FYNNEI. CDR3 length: 12 amino acids. V lost 2 bases to trimming and J lost 8 bases, with 9 bases between them.

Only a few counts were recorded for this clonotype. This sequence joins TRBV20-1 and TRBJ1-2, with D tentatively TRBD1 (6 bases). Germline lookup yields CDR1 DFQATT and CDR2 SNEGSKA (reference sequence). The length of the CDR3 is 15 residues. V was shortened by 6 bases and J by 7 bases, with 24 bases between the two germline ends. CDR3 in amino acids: CSAPSGTGIRGGYTF. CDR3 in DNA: TGCAGTGCCCCCAGTGGAACAGGGATCCGTGGTGGCTACACCTTC.

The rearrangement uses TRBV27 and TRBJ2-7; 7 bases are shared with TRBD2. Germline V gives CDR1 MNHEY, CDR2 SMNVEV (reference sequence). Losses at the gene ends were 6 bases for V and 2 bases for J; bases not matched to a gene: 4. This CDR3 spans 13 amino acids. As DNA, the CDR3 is TGTGCCAGCAGCCAAGGGAGGGCCTACGAGCAGTACTTC. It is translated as CASSQGRAYEQYF.

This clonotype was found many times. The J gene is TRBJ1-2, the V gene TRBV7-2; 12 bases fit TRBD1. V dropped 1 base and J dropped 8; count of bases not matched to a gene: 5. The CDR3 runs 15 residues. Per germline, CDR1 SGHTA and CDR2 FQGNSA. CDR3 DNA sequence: TGTGCCAGCAGCTTAGACGGGACAGGGGGCAGGGGCTACACCTTC. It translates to CASSLDGTGGRGYTF.

The CDR3 bases are TGTGCCAGCAGTTCGCCGGGACAGGGGCGGTGGGCTAACTATGGCTACACCTTC. Translated, it gives CASSSPGQGRWANYGYTF. V and J are TRBV28 and TRBJ1-2; TRBD1 matches at 10 bases. CDR1 MDHEN and CDR2 SYDVKM come from the germline V gene. V lost 4 bases, J lost 0 bases, and 11 bases stayed unmatched. This CDR3 region has 18 residues.

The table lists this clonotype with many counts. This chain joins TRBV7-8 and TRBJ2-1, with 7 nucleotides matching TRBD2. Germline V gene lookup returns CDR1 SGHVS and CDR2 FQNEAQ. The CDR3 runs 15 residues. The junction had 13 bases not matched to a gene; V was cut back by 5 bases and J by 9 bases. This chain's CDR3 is CASSREGGEGGEQFF. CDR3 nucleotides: TGTGCCAGCAGCCGGGAAGGTGGGGAGGGAGGTGAGCAGTTCTTC.

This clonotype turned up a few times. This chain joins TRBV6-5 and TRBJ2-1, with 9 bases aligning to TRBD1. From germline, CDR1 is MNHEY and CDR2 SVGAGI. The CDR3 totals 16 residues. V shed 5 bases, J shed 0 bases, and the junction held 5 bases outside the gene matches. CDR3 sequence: CASSAGTGSSYNEQFF. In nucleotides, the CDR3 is TGTGCCAGCAGTGCCGGGACAGGGAGCTCCTACAATGAGCAGTTCTTC.

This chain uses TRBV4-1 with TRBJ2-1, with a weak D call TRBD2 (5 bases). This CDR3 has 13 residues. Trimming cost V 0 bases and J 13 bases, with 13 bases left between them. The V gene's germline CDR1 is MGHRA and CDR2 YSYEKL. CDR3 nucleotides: TGCGCCAGCAGCCAAGACCCTAGCTGGATCCAGTTCTTC. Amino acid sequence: CASSQDPSWIQFF.

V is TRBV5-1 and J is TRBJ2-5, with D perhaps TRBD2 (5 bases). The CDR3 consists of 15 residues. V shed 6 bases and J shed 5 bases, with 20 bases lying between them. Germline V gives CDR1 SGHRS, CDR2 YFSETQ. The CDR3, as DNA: TGCGCCAGCACCTCCCGTCCCGGGGAGAGGGAGACCCAGTACTTC. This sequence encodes CASTSRPGERETQYF.

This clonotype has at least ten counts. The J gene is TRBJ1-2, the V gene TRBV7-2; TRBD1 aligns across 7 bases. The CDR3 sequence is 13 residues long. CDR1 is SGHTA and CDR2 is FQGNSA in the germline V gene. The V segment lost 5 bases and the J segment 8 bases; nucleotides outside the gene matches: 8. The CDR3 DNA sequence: TGTGCCAGCAGCCAGGACAGGAGAGGCGGCTACACCTTC. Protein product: CASSQDRRGGYTF.

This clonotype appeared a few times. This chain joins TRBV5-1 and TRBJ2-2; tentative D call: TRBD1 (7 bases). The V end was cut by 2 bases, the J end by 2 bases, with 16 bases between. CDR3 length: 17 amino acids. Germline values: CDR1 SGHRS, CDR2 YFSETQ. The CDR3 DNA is TGCGCCAGCAGCTTTCTCCCTCAGGGGGGAAACACCGGGGAGCTGTTTTTT. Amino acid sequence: CASSFLPQGGNTGELFF.

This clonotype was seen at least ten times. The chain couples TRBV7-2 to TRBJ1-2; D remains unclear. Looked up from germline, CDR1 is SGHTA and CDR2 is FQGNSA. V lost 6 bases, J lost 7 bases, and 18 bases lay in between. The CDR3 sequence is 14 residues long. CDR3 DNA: TGTGCCAGCAGTGCCGGGCCCCAGTGGTCTGGCTACACCTTC. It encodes CASSAGPQWSGYTF.

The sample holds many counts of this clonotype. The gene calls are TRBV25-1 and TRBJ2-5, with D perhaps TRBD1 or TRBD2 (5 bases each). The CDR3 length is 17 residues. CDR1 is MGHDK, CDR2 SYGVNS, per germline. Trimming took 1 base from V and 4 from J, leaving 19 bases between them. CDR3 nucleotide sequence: TGTGCCAGCAGTGAATCAACTCGGGGTCAGGGAAGAGAGACCCAGTACTTC. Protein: CASSESTRGQGRETQYF.

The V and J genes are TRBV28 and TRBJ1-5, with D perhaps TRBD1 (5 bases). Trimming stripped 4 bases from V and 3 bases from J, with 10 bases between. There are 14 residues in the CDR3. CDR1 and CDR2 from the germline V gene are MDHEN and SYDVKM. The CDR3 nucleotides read TGTGCCAGCAGTTATGACAGCTCCAATCAGCCCCAGCATTTT. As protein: CASSYDSSNQPQHF. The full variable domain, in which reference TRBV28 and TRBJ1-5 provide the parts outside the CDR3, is DVKVTQSSRYLVKRTGEKVFLECVQDMDHENMFWYRQDPGLGLRLIYFSYDVKMKEKGDIPEGYSVSREKKERFSLILESASTNQTSMYLCASSYDSSNQPQHFGDGTRLSIL.

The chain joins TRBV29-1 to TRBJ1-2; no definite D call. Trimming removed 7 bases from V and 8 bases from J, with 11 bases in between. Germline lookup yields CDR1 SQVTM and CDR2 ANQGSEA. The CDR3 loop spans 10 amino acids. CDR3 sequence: CSDYGLGYTF. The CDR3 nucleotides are TGCAGCGATTATGGCCTCGGCTACACCTTC. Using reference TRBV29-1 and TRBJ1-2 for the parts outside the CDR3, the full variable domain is SAVISQKPSRDICQRGTSLTIQCQVDSQVTMMFWYRQQPGQSLTLIATANQGSEATYESGFVIDKFPISRPNLTFSTLTVSNMSPEDSSIYLCSDYGLGYTFGSGTRLTVV.

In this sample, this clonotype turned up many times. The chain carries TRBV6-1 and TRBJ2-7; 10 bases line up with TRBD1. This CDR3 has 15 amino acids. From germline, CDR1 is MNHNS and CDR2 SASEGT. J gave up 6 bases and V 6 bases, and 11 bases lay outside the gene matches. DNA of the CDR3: TGTGCCAGCAGACCACCGGGACAGGGGAACAGCGAGCAGTACTTC. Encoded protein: CASRPPGQGNSEQYF.

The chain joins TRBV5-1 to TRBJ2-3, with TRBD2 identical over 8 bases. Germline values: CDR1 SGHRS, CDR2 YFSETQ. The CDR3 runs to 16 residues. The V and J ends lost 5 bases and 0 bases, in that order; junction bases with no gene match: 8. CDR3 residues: CASRTGLAQSTDTQYF. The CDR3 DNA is TGCGCCAGCAGGACCGGACTAGCACAAAGCACAGATACGCAGTATTTT.

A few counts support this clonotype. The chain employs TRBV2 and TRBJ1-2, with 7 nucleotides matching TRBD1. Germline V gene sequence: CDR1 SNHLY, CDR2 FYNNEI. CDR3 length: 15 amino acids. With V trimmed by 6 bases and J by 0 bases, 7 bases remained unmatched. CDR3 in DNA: TGTGCCAGCAGCCCGGACAGGCGTTCTAACTATGGCTACACCTTC. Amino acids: CASSPDRRSNYGYTF.

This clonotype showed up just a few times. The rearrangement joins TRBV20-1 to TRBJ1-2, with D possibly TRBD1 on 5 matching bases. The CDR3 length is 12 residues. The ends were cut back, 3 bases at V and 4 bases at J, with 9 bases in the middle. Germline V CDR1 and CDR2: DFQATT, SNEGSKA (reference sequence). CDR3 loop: CSASGGAYGYTF. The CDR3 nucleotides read TGCAGTGCTAGCGGAGGGGCCTATGGCTACACCTTC.

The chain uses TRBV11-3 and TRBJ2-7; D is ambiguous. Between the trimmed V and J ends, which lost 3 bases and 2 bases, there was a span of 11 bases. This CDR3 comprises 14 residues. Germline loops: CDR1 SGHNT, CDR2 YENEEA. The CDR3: CASSFETFPYEQYF. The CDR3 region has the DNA TGTGCCAGCAGCTTCGAGACGTTTCCCTACGAGCAGTACTTC.

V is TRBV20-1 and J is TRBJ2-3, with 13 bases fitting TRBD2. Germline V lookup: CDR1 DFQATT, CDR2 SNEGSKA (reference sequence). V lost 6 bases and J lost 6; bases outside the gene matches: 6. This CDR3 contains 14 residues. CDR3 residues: CSAPGLAGIDTQYF. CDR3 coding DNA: TGCAGTGCACCGGGACTAGCGGGGATCGATACGCAGTATTTT.

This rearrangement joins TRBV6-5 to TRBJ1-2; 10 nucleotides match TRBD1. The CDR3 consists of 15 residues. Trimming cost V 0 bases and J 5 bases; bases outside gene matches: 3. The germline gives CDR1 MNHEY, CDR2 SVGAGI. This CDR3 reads CASSYSDRGRYGYTF. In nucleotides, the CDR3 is TGTGCCAGCAGTTACTCGGACAGGGGGAGGTATGGCTACACCTTC.

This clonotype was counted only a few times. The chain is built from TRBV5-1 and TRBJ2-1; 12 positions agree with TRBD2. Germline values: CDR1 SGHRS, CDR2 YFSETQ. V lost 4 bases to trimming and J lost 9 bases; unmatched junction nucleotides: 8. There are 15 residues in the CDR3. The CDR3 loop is CASSDGTSGSVEQFF. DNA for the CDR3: TGCGCCAGCAGCGACGGGACTAGCGGGTCGGTTGAGCAGTTCTTC.

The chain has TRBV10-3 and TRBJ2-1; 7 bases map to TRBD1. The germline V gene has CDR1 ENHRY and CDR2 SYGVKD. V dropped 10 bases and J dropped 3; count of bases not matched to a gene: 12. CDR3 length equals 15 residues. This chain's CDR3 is CATQFRQGHYNEQFF. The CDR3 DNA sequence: TGTGCCACCCAATTCCGACAGGGCCACTACAATGAGCAGTTCTTC.

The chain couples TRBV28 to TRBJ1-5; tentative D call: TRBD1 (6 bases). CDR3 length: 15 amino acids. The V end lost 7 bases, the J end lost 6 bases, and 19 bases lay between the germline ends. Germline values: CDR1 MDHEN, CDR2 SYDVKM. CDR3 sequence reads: CASITRGGARQPQHF. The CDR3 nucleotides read TGTGCCAGCATCACACGAGGGGGGGCACGTCAGCCCCAGCATTTT.

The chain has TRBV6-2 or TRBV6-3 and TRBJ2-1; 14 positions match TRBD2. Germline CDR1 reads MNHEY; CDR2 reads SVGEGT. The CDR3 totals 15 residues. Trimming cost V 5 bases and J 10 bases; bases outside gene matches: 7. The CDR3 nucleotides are TGTGCCAGCAGTCGACTAGCGGGAGGGCCGTGGGAGCAGTTCTTC. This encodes CASSRLAGGPWEQFF.

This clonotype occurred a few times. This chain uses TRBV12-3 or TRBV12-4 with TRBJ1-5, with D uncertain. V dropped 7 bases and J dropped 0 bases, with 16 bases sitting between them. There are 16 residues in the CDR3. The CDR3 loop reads CASMEGGRPSNQPQHF. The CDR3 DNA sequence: TGTGCCAGCATGGAGGGAGGACGACCTAGCAATCAGCCCCAGCATTTT.

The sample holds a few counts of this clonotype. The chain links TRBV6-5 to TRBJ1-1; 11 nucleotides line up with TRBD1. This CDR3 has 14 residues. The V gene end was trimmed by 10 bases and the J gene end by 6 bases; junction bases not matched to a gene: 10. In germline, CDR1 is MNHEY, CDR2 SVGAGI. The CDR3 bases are TGTGCCACTTCCCGGGACAGGGGGATCGCTGAAGCTTTCTTT. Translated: CATSRDRGIAEAFF.

This CDR3 is CASSRVHETQYF. Here the CDR3 DNA reads TGTGCCAGCAGCAGGGTTCATGAGACCCAGTACTTC. The chain joins TRBV7-6 to TRBJ2-5; D is uncertain. The germline gives CDR1 SGHVS, CDR2 FNYEAQ. V was pared by 5 bases and J by 5 bases, with 9 bases between. The CDR3 has 12 residues.

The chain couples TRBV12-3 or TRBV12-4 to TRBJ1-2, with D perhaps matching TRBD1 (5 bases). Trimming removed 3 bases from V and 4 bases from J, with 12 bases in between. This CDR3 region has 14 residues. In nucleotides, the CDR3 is TGTGCCAGCAGTTTCGGGGGAAGGAGCTATGGCTACACCTTC. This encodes CASSFGGRSYGYTF.